This record concerns one T cell receptor (beta chain) sequence. This sample is part of a study of human T cells and chemical hapten exposure. Time point specified: patch test 1, 2 weeks after DPC sensitization. Documented treatment: therapeutic diphenylcyclopropenone sensitization with weekly scalp DPC. CDR1 and CDR2 (germline): LNHDA, SQIVND (reference sequence). Trimming took 5 bases from V and 3 from J, leaving 11 bases between them. The CDR3 is made up of 14 amino acids. TCRdb re-called the RACE reads through MiXCR, storing one row per CDR3 protein. The sample holds about 110,000 distinct CDR3 sequences, 11% seen once.

The sequencing here drew on whole blood, taken in connection with sensitization to the hapten diphenylcyclopropenone (DPC). The V call is TRBV19, the J call TRBJ1-5; D is ambiguous. The sequence came from a woman aged 40 to 50 with alopecia areata. Some clones in this sample may be carry-over from other donors' samples. Written as DNA, the CDR3 is TGTGCCAGTAGTTCACACGGATCCAATCAGCCCCAGCATTTT. This sequence encodes CASSSHGSNQPQHF.